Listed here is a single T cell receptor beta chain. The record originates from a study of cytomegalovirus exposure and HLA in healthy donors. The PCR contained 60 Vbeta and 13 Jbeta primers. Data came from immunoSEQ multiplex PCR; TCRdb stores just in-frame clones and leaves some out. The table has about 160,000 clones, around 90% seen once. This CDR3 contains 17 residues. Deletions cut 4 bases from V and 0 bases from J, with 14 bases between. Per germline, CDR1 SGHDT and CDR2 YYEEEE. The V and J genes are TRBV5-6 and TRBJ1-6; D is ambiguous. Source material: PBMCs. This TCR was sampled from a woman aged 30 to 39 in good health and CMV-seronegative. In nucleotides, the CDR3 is TGTGCCAGCAGCAAAATCACAGAGAGCTCCTATAATTCACCCCTCCACTTT. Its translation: CASSKITESSYNSPLHF.